This T cell receptor (beta chain) derives from a study of OX40 agonist ivuxolimab in advanced cancers. Study-wide context: Ivuxolimab was a fully human IgG2 agonistic monoclonal antibody targeting the costimulatory receptor OX40 (CD134). Intravenous ivuxolimab was administered to patients every 2 weeks at six dose levels: 0.01, 0.1, 0.3, 1.5, 3 and 10 mg/kg. Of the roughly 54 dose-escalation patients, hepatocellular carcinoma was present in about 20, melanoma in approximately 15, renal cell carcinoma in 9 and head and neck cancer in 9. In the dose-escalation cohort, about four fifths of patients were male, and the mean age was 60 years with a range of roughly 20 to 79. Patients were allowed to have had prior anti-PD-1, anti-PD-L1 or anti-CTLA-4 therapy, and 30% to 40% of the dose-escalation patients had previously received checkpoint inhibitors. Three dose-escalation patients achieved partial responses, one with hepatocellular carcinoma and two with cutaneous melanoma. The purpose of peripheral TCRbeta sequencing was to test whether ivuxolimab changed TCR sequence diversity and led to clonal T-cell expansion. The monotherapy dose-escalation portion (N of about 50 patients) of the phase I ivuxolimab trial is reported in the paper. What the authors observed across the whole study: Partial responders in the 0.1-3.0 mg/kg groups had among the lowest normalized peripheral clonal expansion, especially among CD8+ T cells. After ivuxolimab, more expanded clones were found on average in CD8+ T cells than in CD4+ T cells. Low levels of normalized T-cell clonal expansion were also seen in some patients who did not respond. Clonal expansion of both CD4+ and CD8+ blood T cells was observed from baseline to week 6 at doses 0.1 to 3.0 mg/kg. Which antigens the clonally expanded peripheral T cells were specific for was not determined.

The trial excluded patients who had a history of autoimmune disease or were on systemic immunosuppression. Peripheral blood for TCR sequencing was drawn from every dose cohort at baseline, at cycle 4 day 1 and at cycle 7 day 1. Samples came from an open-label, multicenter, first-in-human phase I dose-escalation trial of ivuxolimab. The trial enrolled adults with locally advanced or metastatic head and neck squamous cell, hepatocellular, melanoma or renal cell carcinoma. Before TCR sequencing, CD4+ T cells and CD8+ T cells from peripheral blood were sorted into separate populations. From cysteine to phenylalanine, the CDR3 is 16 amino acids long. The only DNA kept is the CDR3, 48 bases in frame from the first base. From V the trimming removes 2 bases and from J it removes 4 bases, while the gene matches leave 5 bases of the junction unaccounted for. The germline V gene (reference sequence) supplies CDR1 SEHNR and CDR2 FQNEAQ.

This clone came up once. Its antigen is currently not known. No base-level quality is on record; no much larger clone is a single base apart. Genomic DNA was extracted from sorted cells for sequencing of the TCRbeta CDR3 region. TCRbeta CDR3 regions were sequenced using the immunoSEQ Assay. The immuneACCESS repertoire file appears here via TCRdb, limited to in-frame rearrangements. These files lack a portion of the clones; in checked studies, under half of the deficit traces to unresolved V genes, and the cause of the others is not known. The sample has about 68,000 clones on record, 85% of them singletons. The top ten clones comprise roughly 0.69% of the sample.

The V and J genes are TRBV7-9 and TRBJ1-6, and TRBD1 matches 7 of the central bases. The sequence was obtained from an adult with an advanced solid tumor such as melanoma, head and neck, liver or kidney cancer. Sequenced material: CD4+ or CD8+ T cells sorted from blood, taken in a trial of the OX40 agonist ivuxolimab. The nucleotides read TGTGCCAGCAGCTTACAAGGGACAGAATATAATTCACCCCTCCACTTT. This encodes CASSLQGTEYNSPLHF. With all but the CDR3 taken from the reference TRBV7-9 and TRBJ1-6 genes, the full variable domain is: DTGVSQNPRHKITKRGQNVTFRCDPISEHNRLYWYRQTLGQGPEFLTYFQNEAQLEKSRLLSDRFSAERPKGSFSTLEIQRTEQGDSAMYLCASSLQGTEYNSPLHFGNGTRLTVT.